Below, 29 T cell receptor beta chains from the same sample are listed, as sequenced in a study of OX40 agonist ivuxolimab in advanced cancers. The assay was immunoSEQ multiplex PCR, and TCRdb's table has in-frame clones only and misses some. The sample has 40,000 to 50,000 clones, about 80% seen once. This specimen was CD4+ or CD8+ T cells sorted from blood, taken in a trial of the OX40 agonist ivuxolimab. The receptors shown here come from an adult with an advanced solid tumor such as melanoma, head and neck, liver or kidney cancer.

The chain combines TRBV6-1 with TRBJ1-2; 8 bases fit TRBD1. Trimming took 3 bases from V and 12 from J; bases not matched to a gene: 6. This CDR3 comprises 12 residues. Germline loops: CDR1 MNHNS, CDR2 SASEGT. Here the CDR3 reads CASSEYRGIDTF. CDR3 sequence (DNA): TGTGCCAGCAGTGAGTACAGGGGGATCGACACCTTC.

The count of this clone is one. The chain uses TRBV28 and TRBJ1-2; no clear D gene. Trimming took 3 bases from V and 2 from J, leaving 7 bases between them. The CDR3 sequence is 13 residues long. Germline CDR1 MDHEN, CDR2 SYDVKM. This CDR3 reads CASSLGVNYGYTF. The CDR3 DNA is TGTGCCAGCAGTTTGGGAGTAAACTATGGCTACACCTTC.

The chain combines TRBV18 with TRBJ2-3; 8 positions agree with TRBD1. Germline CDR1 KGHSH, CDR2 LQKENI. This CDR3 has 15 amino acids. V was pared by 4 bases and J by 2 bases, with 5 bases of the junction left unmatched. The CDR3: CASSLQGDYTDTQYF. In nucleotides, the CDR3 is TGTGCCAGCTCACTACAGGGGGATTACACAGATACGCAGTATTTT.

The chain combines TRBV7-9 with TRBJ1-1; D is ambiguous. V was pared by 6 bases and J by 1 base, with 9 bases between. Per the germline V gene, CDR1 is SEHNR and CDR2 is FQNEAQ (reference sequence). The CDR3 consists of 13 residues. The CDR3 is CASSYRSNTEAFF. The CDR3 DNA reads TGTGCCAGCAGTTATCGGTCGAACACTGAAGCTTTCTTT.

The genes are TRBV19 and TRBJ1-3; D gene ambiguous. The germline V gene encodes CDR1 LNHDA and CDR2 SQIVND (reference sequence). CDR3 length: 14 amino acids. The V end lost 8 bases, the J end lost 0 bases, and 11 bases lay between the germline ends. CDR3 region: CASSGSYSGNTIYF. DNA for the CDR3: TGTGCCAGTTCCGGGTCCTACTCTGGAAACACCATATATTTT.

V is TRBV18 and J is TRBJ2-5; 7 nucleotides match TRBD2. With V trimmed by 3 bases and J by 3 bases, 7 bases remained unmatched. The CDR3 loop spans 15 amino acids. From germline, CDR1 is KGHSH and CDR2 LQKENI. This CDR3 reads CASSPGLAVEETQYF. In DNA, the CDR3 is TGTGCCAGCTCACCGGGGCTAGCGGTCGAAGAGACCCAGTACTTC.

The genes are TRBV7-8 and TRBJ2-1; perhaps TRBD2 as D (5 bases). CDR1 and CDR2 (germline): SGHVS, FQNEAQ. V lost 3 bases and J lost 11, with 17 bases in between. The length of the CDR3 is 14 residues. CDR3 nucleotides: TGTGCCAGCAGCTTGGGGAGAGGGCTAGCTCAGCAGTTCTTC. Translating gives CASSLGRGLAQQFF.

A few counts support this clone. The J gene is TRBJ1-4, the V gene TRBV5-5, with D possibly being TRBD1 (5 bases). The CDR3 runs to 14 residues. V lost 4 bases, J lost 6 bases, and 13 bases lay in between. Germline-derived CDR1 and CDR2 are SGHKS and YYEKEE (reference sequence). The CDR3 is CASSAVLGDEKLFF. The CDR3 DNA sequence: TGTGCCAGCAGCGCAGTACTGGGGGATGAAAAACTGTTTTTT.

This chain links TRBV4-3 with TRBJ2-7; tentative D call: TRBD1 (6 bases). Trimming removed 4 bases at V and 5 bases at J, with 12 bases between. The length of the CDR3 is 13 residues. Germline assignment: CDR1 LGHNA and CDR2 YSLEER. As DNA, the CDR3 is TGCGCCAGCAGCCCGAGGGGGAGCCACGAGCAGTACTTC. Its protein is CASSPRGSHEQYF.

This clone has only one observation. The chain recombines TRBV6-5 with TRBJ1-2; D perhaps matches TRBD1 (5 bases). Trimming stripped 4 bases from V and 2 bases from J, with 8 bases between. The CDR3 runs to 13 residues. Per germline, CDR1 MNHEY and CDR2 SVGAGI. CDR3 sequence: CASSLYRNYGYTF. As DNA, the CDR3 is TGTGCCAGCAGTTTATACAGGAACTATGGCTACACCTTC.

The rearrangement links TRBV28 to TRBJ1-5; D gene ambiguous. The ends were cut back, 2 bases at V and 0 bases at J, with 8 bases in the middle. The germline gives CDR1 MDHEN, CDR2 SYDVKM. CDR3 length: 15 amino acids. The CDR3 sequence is CASSLRTLSNQPQHF. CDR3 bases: TGTGCCAGCAGTTTAAGGACGCTTAGCAATCAGCCCCAGCATTTT.

The CDR3 loop is CSAPDNTEAFF. In DNA form, the CDR3 reads TGCAGTGCTCCCGACAACACTGAAGCTTTCTTT. The chain employs TRBV20-1 and TRBJ1-1, with D unclear. The V gene lost 5 bases and the J gene lost 2 bases, with 6 bases spanning the gap. The CDR3 has 11 amino acids. Looked up from germline, CDR1 is DFQATT and CDR2 is SNEGSKA (reference sequence).

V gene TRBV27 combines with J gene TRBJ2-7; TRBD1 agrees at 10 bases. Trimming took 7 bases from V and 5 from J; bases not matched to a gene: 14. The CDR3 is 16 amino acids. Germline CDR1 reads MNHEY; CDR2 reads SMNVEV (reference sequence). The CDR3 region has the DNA TGTGCCAGCACGCTCTCTCCCGGGACAGGGGCCAACGAGCAGTACTTC. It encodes CASTLSPGTGANEQYF.

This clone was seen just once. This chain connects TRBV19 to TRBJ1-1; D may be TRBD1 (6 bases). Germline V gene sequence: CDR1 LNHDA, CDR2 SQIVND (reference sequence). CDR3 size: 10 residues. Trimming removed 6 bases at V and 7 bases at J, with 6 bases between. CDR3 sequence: CASRQGEAFF. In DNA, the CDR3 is TGTGCCAGTAGACAGGGTGAAGCTTTCTTT.

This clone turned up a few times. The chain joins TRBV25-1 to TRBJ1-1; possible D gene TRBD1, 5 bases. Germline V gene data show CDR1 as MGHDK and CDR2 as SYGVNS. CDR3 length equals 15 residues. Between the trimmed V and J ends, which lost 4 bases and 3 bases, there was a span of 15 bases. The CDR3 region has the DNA TGTGCCAGCAGTGCACCCGACAGATCCTACACTGAAGCTTTCTTT. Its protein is CASSAPDRSYTEAFF.

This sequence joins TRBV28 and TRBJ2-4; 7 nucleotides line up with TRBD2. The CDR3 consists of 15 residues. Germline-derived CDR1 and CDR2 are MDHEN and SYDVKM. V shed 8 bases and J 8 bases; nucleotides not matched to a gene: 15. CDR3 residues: CASGTLARAEDIQYF. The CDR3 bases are TGTGCCAGCGGCACACTAGCGAGAGCTGAGGACATTCAGTACTTC.

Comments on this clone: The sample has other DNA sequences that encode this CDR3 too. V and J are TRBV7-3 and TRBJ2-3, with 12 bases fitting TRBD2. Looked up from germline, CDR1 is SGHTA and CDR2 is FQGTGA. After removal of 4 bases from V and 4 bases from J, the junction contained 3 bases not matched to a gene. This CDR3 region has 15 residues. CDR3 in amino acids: CASSSSGGAADTQYF. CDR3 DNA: TGTGCCAGCAGCTCTAGCGGGGGGGCGGCAGATACGCAGTATTTT.

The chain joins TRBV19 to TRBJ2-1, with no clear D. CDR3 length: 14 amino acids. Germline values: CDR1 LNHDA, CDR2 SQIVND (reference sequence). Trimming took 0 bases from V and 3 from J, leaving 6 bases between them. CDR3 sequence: CASSIDSFYNEQFF. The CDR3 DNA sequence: TGTGCCAGTAGTATAGATTCTTTCTACAATGAGCAGTTCTTC.

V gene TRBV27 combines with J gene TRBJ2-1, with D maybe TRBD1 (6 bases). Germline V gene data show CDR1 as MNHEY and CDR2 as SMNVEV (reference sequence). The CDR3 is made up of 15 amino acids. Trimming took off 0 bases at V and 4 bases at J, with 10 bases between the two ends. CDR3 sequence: CASSLSDSPYNEQFF. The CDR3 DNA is TGTGCCAGCAGTTTATCGGACAGTCCGTACAATGAGCAGTTCTTC.

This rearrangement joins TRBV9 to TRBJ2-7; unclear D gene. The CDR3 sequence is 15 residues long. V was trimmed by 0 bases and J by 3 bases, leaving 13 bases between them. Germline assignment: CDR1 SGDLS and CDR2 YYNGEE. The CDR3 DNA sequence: TGTGCCAGCAGCGTAGATGGCAGCTTACTCTACGAGCAGTACTTC. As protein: CASSVDGSLLYEQYF.

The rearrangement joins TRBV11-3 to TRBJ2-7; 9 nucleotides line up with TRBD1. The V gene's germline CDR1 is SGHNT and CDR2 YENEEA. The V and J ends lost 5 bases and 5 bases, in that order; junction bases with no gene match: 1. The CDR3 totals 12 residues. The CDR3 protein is CASSGTGNEQYF. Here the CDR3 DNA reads TGTGCCAGCAGCGGGACAGGGAACGAGCAGTACTTC.

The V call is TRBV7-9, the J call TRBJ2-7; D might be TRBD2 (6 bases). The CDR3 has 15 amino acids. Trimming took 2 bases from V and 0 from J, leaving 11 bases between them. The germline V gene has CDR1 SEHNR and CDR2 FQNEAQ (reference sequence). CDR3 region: CASSLSGVSSYEQYF. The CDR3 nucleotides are TGTGCCAGCAGCTTATCGGGGGTAAGCTCCTACGAGCAGTACTTC.

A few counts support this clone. Here the CDR3 DNA reads TGTGCCAGCAGCACCGCCCCGGGACTAGCAAATGAGCAGTTCTTC. The encoded protein is CASSTAPGLANEQFF. The chain is built from TRBV5-6 and TRBJ2-1, with 9 nucleotides matching TRBD2. This CDR3 is 15 amino acids long. The junction had 9 bases not matched to a gene; V was cut back by 4 bases and J by 7 bases. CDR1 and CDR2 (germline): SGHDT, YYEEEE.

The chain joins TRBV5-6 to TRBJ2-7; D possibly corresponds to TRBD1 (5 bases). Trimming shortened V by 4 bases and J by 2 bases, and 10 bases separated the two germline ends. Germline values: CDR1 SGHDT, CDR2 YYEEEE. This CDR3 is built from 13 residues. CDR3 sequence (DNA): TGTGCCAGCAGCGCACAGGACCCCTACGAGCAGTACTTC. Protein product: CASSAQDPYEQYF.

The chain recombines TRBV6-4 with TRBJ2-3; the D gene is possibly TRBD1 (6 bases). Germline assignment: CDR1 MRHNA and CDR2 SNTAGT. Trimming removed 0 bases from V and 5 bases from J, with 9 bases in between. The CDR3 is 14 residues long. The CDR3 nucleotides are TGTGCCAGCAGTGACTCGAGAGGGGGAGATACGCAGTATTTT. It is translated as CASSDSRGGDTQYF.

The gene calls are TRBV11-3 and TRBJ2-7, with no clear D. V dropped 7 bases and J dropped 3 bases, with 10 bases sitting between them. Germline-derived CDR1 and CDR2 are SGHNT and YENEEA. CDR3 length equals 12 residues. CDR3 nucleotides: TGTGCCAGCAAGACTCAAGGCTACGAGCAGTACTTC. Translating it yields CASKTQGYEQYF.

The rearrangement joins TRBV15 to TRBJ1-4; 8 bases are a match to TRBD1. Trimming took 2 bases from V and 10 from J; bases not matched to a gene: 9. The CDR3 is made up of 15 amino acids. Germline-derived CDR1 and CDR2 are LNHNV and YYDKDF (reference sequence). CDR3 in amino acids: CATSRIRGPIGKLFF. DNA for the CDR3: TGTGCCACCAGCAGAATCAGGGGGCCAATCGGAAAACTGTTTTTT. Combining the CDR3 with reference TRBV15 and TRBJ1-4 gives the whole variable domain DAMVIQNPRYQVTQFGKPVTLSCSQTLNHNVMYWYQQKSSQAPKLLFHYYDKDFNNEADTPDNFQSRRPNTSFCFLDIRSPGLGDTAMYLCATSRIRGPIGKLFFGSGTQLSVL.

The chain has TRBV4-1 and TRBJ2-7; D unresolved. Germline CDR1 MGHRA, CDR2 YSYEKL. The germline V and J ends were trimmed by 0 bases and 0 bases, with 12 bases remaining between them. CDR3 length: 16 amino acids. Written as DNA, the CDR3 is TGCGCCAGCAGCCAAGAGTGGACCGTTAGCTCCTACGAGCAGTACTTC. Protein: CASSQEWTVSSYEQYF.

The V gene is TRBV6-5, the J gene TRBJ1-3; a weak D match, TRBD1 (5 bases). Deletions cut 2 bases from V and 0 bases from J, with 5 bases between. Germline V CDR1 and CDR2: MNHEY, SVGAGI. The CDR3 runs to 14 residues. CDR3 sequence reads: CASSYDSSGNTIYF. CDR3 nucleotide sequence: TGTGCCAGCAGTTACGACAGCTCTGGAAACACCATATATTTT.